The TCR beta chain under discussion was sequenced for a study of blood T cells in healthy people across ages. Points from the study as a whole: Both naive CD4+ cell counts and diversity were greater in long-lived donors than in aged donors. Bulk PBMC profiling left naive and antigen-experienced comparisons inconclusive.

Then a second PCR, running about 6 to 11 cycles, was carried out with a sample-barcoded 5' primer and a J-beta primer mix. TCRdb itself ran the 5' RACE reads through MiXCR, one entry per CDR3 protein. The table includes 700,000 or so distinct CDR3 sequences, roughly 41% detected once. Samples each had at least 6 micrograms of total RNA extracted. The CDR3 contains 15 residues. Germline V gene lookup returns CDR1 MDHEN and CDR2 SYDVKM. V gave up 7 bases and J gave up 0 bases, with 13 bases separating them. This clonotype showed up just a few times. Its target is unknown. This TCR was sampled from a man at least 80 years old in good health. This chain links TRBV28 with TRBJ2-4, with D uncertain. The sequenced sample was blood. The CDR3 DNA follows: TGTGCCAGCACCCCTCAAACGTTAGCCAAAAACATTCAGTACTTC. It is translated as CASTPQTLAKNIQYF.